This T cell receptor (beta chain) was captured by sequencing in a study of blood T cell repertoires in COVID-19. As for the study in general: Donors in the United States, Italy and Spain gave samples during acute or convalescent COVID-19. Sample material is recorded as cDNA or gDNA derived from T cells, B-cell-depleted T cells, or PBMCs.

The ends lost 5 bases at V and 4 bases at J; junction bases unmatched: 7. Germline CDR1 and CDR2: MNHEY and SVGAGI. The CDR3 extends over 14 amino acids. How the authors handled the data: Estimates of nucleated cell counts were drawn from the amplification of reference gene primers. TCRdb's table, derived via immunoSEQ multiplex PCR, lists solely in-frame clones and lacks some. The DNA was the basis for D and trimming; V, J and clone size are from that table. Of 250,000 to 300,000 clones in the sample, 75% to 90% were seen once. The source of this sequence is an older woman with acute or convalescent COVID-19. The source material was peripheral blood. The rearrangement uses TRBV6-5 and TRBJ2-7, with 8 nucleotides matching TRBD1. CDR3 loop: CASSQNRGSYEQYF. For the CDR3, the DNA is TGTGCCAGCAGTCAAAACAGGGGGTCGTACGAGCAGTACTTC.